Detailed here is one TCR beta chain. Its antigen is not yet known. Base-call qualities are not available, and no considerably larger clone is one nucleotide away. Libraries were constructed by the immunoSEQ multiplex PCR assay. The hsTCRB Kit was used according to the manufacturer's protocol to amplify rearranged TCR beta chain sequences. TCRB libraries were sequenced on an Illumina MiSeq. Per the source publication's procedure: Demultiplexing, trimming and gene mapping were performed with the kit vendor's proprietary platform. Not all clones reach the TCRdb copy of this immuneACCESS table, which keeps in-frame sequences only. Checked studies attribute under half of the gap to unresolved V genes and leave the rest unexplained. V and J calls and clone size are copied from that table; D and trimming were computed from the DNA. The sample data list about 56,000 clones, and around 87% of these were observed just once. About 1.4% of the sample is taken by the ten largest.

This specimen's time point label, interpreted: week 23, last vaccination. Each vaccine dose was 300 ug of a 20-mer mutant IDH1 peptide in Montanide, given subcutaneously with topical imiquimod. All donors had newly diagnosed IDH1-mutant astrocytomas of WHO grade 3 or 4 that showed loss of nuclear ATRX. The samples were drawn from NOA16, a multicentre, single-arm, open-label phase I trial in Germany that tested a mutant IDH1 peptide vaccine in humans for the first time. Genomic DNA for TCRB sequencing was isolated from EDTA blood with the DNeasy Blood and Tissue Kit. The data stem from a study of a mutant IDH1 vaccine in newly diagnosed glioma (dated by TCRdb to the early 2020s). Looking at the study overall: Across visits V03 through V10, patients got a total of eight vaccinations, given in weeks 1, 3, 5, 7, 11, 15, 19 and 23. Vaccination started 4-6 weeks after radiotherapy alone, or was given together with temozolomide cycles in the groups whose treatment included chemotherapy. The roughly 32 treated patients were approximately 60% male and around 40% female, with a mean age of approximately 40 years. Prior to enrollment, patients had been given standard therapy consisting of radiotherapy alone, temozolomide alone, or radiochemotherapy with temozolomide, with the combination given to most patients. Six visits were used for peripheral blood collection: V03 (baseline), V05, V07, V10, V12 and V13. For exploratory analyses, about two dozen treated patients had longitudinal TCRB deep sequencing done wherever samples were available. The paper as a whole reports these results and caveats: No apparent relationship was observed between pseudoprogression and alterations in the top peripheral T cell clonotypes detected by TCRB sequencing. The authors stated that sample limitations prevented analyses of patient blood samples from being reproduced. Immune responses induced by the vaccine were seen in roughly 95% of patients across multiple MHC alleles. Availability determined which PBMC samples were chosen for TCRB deep sequencing.

CDR1 is given as MNHEY and CDR2 as SMNVEV, both from the germline V gene (reference sequence). Trimmed from V: 6 bases; trimmed from J: 9 bases; junction bases lacking a gene match: 10. The CDR3, cysteine through phenylalanine, is 13 amino acids long. Just CDR3 DNA is preserved here, 39 bases in frame from base 1. This receptor was identified in a man aged 35 to 55 with glioma. This material consisted of PBMCs, taken from a glioma patient whose treatment included an IDH1 peptide vaccine. This chain joins TRBV27 to TRBJ1-2, and 7 bases in between align with TRBD1. The CDR3 region reads CASSRKGAHRYTF. The DNA sequence reads TGTGCCAGCAGCCGAAAGGGGGCGCACCGCTACACCTTC.